Listed here are 18 T cell receptor beta chains from one sample, sequenced in a study of blood T cell repertoires in COVID-19. Measured with immunoSEQ multiplex PCR; TCRdb has only the in-frame clones, and not every one. Of a few hundred thousand clones listed, roughly 90% were seen once; the top ten hold about 3%. Sequenced input: peripheral blood. Source of these receptors: a woman under 40 with COVID-19, enrolled during active disease.

V is TRBV9 and J is TRBJ2-5, with 9 bases fitting TRBD2. Germline V lookup: CDR1 SGDLS, CDR2 YYNGEE. J was trimmed by 5 bases and V by 6 bases; bases with no gene match: 2. The CDR3 length is 12 residues. The DNA of the CDR3 is TGTGCCAGCAACCTAGCGGGGGAGACCCAGTACTTC. It yields the protein CASNLAGETQYF. Full variable domain (outside the CDR3, taken from reference TRBV9 and TRBJ2-5): DSGVTQTPKHLITATGQRVTLRCSPRSGDLSVYWYQQSLDQGLQFLIQYYNGEERAKGNILERFSAQQFPDLHSELNLSSLELGDSALYFCASNLAGETQYFGPGTRLLVL.

Only a few counts were recorded for this clone. The chain employs TRBV19 and TRBJ1-1, with D possibly matching TRBD1 (5 bases). The CDR3 runs to 14 residues. V was clipped by 3 bases and J by 1 base, with 9 bases between them. CDR1 is LNHDA and CDR2 is SQIVND in the germline V gene (reference sequence). In DNA form, the CDR3 reads TGTGCCAGTAGTATTACCGGGGGGAACACTGAAGCTTTCTTT. Translation gives CASSITGGNTEAFF.

The chain combines TRBV28 with TRBJ2-7, with TRBD1 matching over 7 bases. CDR1 is MDHEN, CDR2 SYDVKM, per germline. Unmatched junction bases numbered 10, after V lost 2 bases and J lost 6 bases. The CDR3 loop spans 15 amino acids. CDR3 in DNA: TGTGCCAGCAGTTTAGTTGACAGGGATCATGGCGAGCAGTACTTC. Amino acids: CASSLVDRDHGEQYF.

The chain employs TRBV5-6 and TRBJ2-1, with a tentative D call TRBD2 (6 bases). The germline V and J ends were trimmed by 4 bases and 4 bases, with 15 bases remaining between them. Looked up from germline, CDR1 is SGHDT and CDR2 is YYEEEE. This CDR3 comprises 15 residues. CDR3 region: CASSELASGYNEQFF. The CDR3, as DNA: TGTGCCAGCAGCGAACTAGCCAGTGGGTACAATGAGCAGTTCTTC.

The chain couples TRBV3-1 (or the pseudogene TRBV3-2) to TRBJ1-5; the D is unclear. The CDR3 sequence is 14 residues long. Trimming took off 2 bases at V and 0 bases at J, with 5 bases between the two ends. CDR1 is LGHDT and CDR2 is YNNKEL in the germline V gene (reference sequence). CDR3 sequence reads: CASSQLYSNQPQHF. CDR3 nucleotides: TGTGCCAGCAGCCAACTTTATAGCAATCAGCCCCAGCATTTT.

The J gene is TRBJ1-4, the V gene TRBV28, with D maybe TRBD1 (6 bases). The CDR3 has 16 residues. Germline assignment: CDR1 MDHEN and CDR2 SYDVKM. Trimming took 3 bases from V and 8 from J, leaving 19 bases between them. The CDR3 reads CASSFRDNRAREKLFF. CDR3 coding DNA: TGTGCCAGCAGTTTCCGTGACAACAGGGCCCGGGAAAAACTGTTTTTT.

This sequence joins TRBV25-1 and TRBJ2-5, with D uncertain. V was clipped by 1 base and J by 2 bases, with 8 bases between them. This CDR3 has 14 residues. The germline V gene has CDR1 MGHDK and CDR2 SYGVNS. CDR3 residues: CASSELGSQETQYF. The CDR3 bases are TGTGCCAGCAGTGAATTGGGCAGTCAAGAGACCCAGTACTTC.

The genes are TRBV9 and TRBJ2-3, with 12 bases identical to TRBD1. With V trimmed by 0 bases and J by 3 bases, 2 bases remained unmatched. This CDR3 has 16 residues. The germline V gene has CDR1 SGDLS and CDR2 YYNGEE. The CDR3 is CASSVVGQGATDTQYF. The CDR3 nucleotides are TGTGCCAGCAGCGTAGTGGGACAGGGGGCGACAGATACGCAGTATTTT.

This chain joins TRBV7-9 and TRBJ2-1, with 9 bases aligning to TRBD2. Germline loops: CDR1 SEHNR, CDR2 FQNEAQ (reference sequence). The CDR3 is 14 residues long. V was clipped by 3 bases and J by 7 bases; unmatched bases: 4. CDR3 nucleotides: TGTGCCAGCAGCTTCTCTAGCGGGGCTAATGAGCAGTTCTTC. This sequence encodes CASSFSSGANEQFF. Variable domain in full (rest from reference TRBV7-9 and TRBJ2-1): DTGVSQNPRHKITKRGQNVTFRCDPISEHNRLYWYRQTLGQGPEFLTYFQNEAQLEKSRLLSDRFSAERPKGSFSTLEIQRTEQGDSAMYLCASSFSSGANEQFFGPGTRLTVL.

The rearrangement links TRBV6-5 to TRBJ1-4, with a possible D match to TRBD1 (5 bases). The V and J ends lost 7 bases and 8 bases respectively, with 14 bases between them. Germline-derived CDR1 and CDR2 are MNHEY and SVGAGI. The CDR3 is 13 amino acids. The DNA of the CDR3 is TGTGCCAGCACCCTAGGGGAGGGGGAAAAACTGTTTTTT. Translated: CASTLGEGEKLFF.

The V and J genes are TRBV15 and TRBJ1-6; the D gene is possibly TRBD1 (6 bases). CDR1 is LNHNV, CDR2 YYDKDF, per germline (reference sequence). The CDR3 sequence is 15 residues long. Trimming removed 3 bases from V and 2 bases from J, with 8 bases in between. The CDR3: CATSRAGAYNSPLHF. DNA of the CDR3: TGTGCCACCAGCAGGGCAGGGGCCTATAATTCACCCCTCCACTTT.

The chain couples TRBV27 to TRBJ2-1; 10 bases map to TRBD2. Germline trimming cut 4 bases from V and 10 bases from J; bases unmatched to any gene: 7. The length of the CDR3 is 14 residues. Germline V lookup: CDR1 MNHEY, CDR2 SMNVEV (reference sequence). CDR3 residues: CASSYQREGPEQFF. The CDR3 nucleotides are TGTGCCAGCAGTTACCAGCGGGAGGGCCCGGAGCAGTTCTTC.

J is TRBJ2-1 and V is TRBV6-5; TRBD1 is a possible D gene (6 bases). Per the germline V gene, CDR1 is MNHEY and CDR2 is SVGAGI. V lost 6 bases and J lost 1, with 13 bases in between. The CDR3 runs 15 residues. The CDR3 protein is CASSIDRISYNEQFF. The CDR3 DNA sequence: TGTGCCAGCAGCATAGACAGGATATCCTACAATGAGCAGTTCTTC.

This clone was seen more than once but under ten times. The genes are TRBV5-1 and TRBJ1-5; D is ambiguous. The CDR3 consists of 14 residues. V was clipped by 0 bases and J by 1 base, with 5 bases between them. Germline values: CDR1 SGHRS, CDR2 YFSETQ. This CDR3 reads CASSLGLSNQPQHF. In DNA, the CDR3 is TGCGCCAGCAGCTTGGGACTAAGCAATCAGCCCCAGCATTTT.

The genes are TRBV11-2 and TRBJ2-3; TRBD2 agrees at 12 bases. This CDR3 spans 16 amino acids. V lost 5 bases, J lost 3 bases, and 6 bases stayed unmatched. CDR1 and CDR2 from the germline V gene are SGHAT and FQNNGV. The CDR3 sequence: CASSPWTSGKTDTQYF. Here the CDR3 DNA reads TGTGCCAGCAGCCCGTGGACTAGCGGGAAAACAGATACGCAGTATTTT.

The rearrangement uses TRBV5-5 and TRBJ1-2, with TRBD1 matching over 7 bases. Trimming took 4 bases from V and 0 from J; bases not matched to a gene: 6. The CDR3 is 15 residues long. Germline values: CDR1 SGHKS, CDR2 YYEKEE (reference sequence). CDR3 DNA: TGTGCCAGCAGCGTAACAGGGGCAGCTAACTATGGCTACACCTTC. This encodes CASSVTGAANYGYTF.

J is TRBJ2-5 and V is TRBV5-1, with 8 positions matching TRBD2. Germline V gene data show CDR1 as SGHRS and CDR2 as YFSETQ. J was trimmed by 0 bases and V by 4 bases; bases with no gene match: 5. The CDR3 loop spans 15 amino acids. This CDR3 is CASSRIAGHQETQYF. In DNA form, the CDR3 reads TGCGCCAGCAGCAGAATAGCGGGGCACCAAGAGACCCAGTACTTC. The whole variable domain, remainder taken from reference TRBV5-1 and TRBJ2-5, is KAGVTQTPRYLIKTRGQQVTLSCSPISGHRSVSWYQQTPGQGLQFLFEYFSETQRNKGNFPGRFSGRQFSNSRSEMNVSTLELGDSALYLCASSRIAGHQETQYFGPGTRLLVL.

The V gene is TRBV7-9, the J gene TRBJ2-1; TRBD2 matches at 11 bases. This CDR3 is 20 amino acids long. Losses at the gene ends were 7 bases for V and 9 bases for J; bases not matched to a gene: 26. Per the germline V gene, CDR1 is SEHNR and CDR2 is FQNEAQ (reference sequence). DNA of the CDR3: TGTGCCAGCACCACTACTCCGGGACTAGCGGTCGCCGTGCTTCGTCCTGAGCAGTTCTTC. Translating gives CASTTTPGLAVAVLRPEQFF.